This T cell receptor beta chain was profiled in a study of T cell responses to AZD1222 COVID-19 vaccine. Study-level results: In a largely white British group with more females than males, clonal diversity was possibly underestimated. Spike as a whole was targeted by vaccine-associated CD4 TCRs, dominant at 160-218 and 743-854.

Method: immunoSEQ multiplex PCR; TCRdb's copy keeps in-frame clones and lacks some. The profile shows over 85,000 clones, 88% of them singletons. This clone was counted once. Antigen specificity is unknown. Germline V gene data show CDR1 as LNHDA and CDR2 as SQIVND (reference sequence). The CDR3 extends over 13 amino acids. V was clipped by 5 bases and J by 3 bases, with 11 bases between them. This clonotype originated in an adult who received the AZD1222 COVID-19 vaccine. The sample in question was peripheral blood, obtained 28 days after the second AZD1222 dose. V is TRBV19 and J is TRBJ2-7; D uncertain. The CDR3 loop reads CASSLGLIYEQYF. The CDR3 DNA is TGTGCCAGTAGTCTAGGGCTAATCTACGAGCAGTACTTC. Drawing the rest from reference TRBV19 and TRBJ2-7, the complete variable domain is DGGITQSPKYLFRKEGQNVTLSCEQNLNHDAMYWYRQDPGQGLRLIYYSQIVNDFQKGDIAEGYSVSREKKESFPLTVTSAQKNPTAFYLCASSLGLIYEQYFGPGTRLTVT.